The entry below gives a single T cell receptor (beta chain) sequence along with its context. The sample comes from a study of blood T cell repertoires in COVID-19. Overall study: Acute and convalescent COVID-19 samples came from the United States, Italy and Spain. T cells, B-cell-depleted T cells, or PBMCs supplied cDNA or gDNA.

Per the study methods: Nucleated cell counts were estimated from reference gene primer amplification. TCRdb keeps only in-frame clones here, not all; method: immunoSEQ multiplex PCR. That table is the source of V, J and clone size, and D and trimming were worked out from the DNA. The sample lists about 240,000 clones, 80% to 90% occurring once. The Seattle patients, enrolled during active infection, were followed longitudinally. The V gene lost 6 bases and the J gene lost 7 bases, with 13 bases spanning the gap. CDR3 size: 13 residues. The chain carries TRBV12-3 or TRBV12-4 and TRBJ1-5; D possibly corresponds to TRBD1 (6 bases). The clonotype comes from a woman aged 80 or older with COVID-19, enrolled during active disease. Sequencing input: peripheral blood. CDR3 in amino acids: CASSTGFQQPQHF. The CDR3, as DNA: TGTGCCAGCAGCACAGGGTTCCAGCAGCCCCAGCATTTT.